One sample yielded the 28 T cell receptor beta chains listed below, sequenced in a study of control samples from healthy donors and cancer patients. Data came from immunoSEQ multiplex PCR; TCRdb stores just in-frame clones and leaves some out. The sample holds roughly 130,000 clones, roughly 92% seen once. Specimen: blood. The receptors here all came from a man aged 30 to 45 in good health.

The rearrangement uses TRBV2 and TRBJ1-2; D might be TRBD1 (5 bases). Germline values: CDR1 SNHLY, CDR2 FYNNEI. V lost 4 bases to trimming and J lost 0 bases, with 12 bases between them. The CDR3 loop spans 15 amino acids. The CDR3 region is CASSGNTGSNYGYTF. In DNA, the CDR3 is TGTGCCAGCAGTGGGAACACAGGATCTAACTATGGCTACACCTTC.

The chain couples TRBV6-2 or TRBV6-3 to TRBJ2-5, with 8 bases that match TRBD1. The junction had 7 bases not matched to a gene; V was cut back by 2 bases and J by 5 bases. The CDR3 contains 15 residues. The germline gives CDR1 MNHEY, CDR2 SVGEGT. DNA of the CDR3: TGTGCCAGCAGTTACGGGGGACAGGCGGGGGAGACCCAGTACTTC. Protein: CASSYGGQAGETQYF.

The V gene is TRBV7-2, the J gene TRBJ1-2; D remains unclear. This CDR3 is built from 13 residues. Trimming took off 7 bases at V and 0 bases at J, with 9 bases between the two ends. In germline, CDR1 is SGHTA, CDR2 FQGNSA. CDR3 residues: CASTLPSNYGYTF. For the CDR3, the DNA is TGTGCCAGCACCCTTCCTTCTAACTATGGCTACACCTTC.

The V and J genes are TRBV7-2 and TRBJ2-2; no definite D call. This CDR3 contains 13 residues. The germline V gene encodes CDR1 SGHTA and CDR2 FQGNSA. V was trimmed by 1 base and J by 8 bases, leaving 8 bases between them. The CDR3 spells CASSLGGEGELFF. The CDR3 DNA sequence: TGTGCCAGCAGCTTAGGAGGTGAAGGGGAGCTGTTTTTT.

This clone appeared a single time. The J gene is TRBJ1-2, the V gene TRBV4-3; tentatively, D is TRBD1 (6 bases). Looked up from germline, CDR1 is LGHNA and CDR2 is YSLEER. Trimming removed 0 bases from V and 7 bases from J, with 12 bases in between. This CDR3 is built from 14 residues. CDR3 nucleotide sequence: TGCGCCAGCAGCCAAGATAGGGGGGGGTTTGGCTACACCTTC. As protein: CASSQDRGGFGYTF.

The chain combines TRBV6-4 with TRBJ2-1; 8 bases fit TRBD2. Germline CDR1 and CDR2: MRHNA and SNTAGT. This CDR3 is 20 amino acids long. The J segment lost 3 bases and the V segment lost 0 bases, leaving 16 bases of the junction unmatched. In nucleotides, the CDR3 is TGTGCCAGCAGTGACTCGGGTTGGCTAGCGGGCCCGGATAACTACAATGAGCAGTTCTTC. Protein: CASSDSGWLAGPDNYNEQFF.

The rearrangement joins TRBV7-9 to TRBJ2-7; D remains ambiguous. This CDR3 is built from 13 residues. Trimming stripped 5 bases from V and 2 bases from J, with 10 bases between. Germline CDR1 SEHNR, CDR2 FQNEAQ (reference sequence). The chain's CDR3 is CASSISPAYEQYF. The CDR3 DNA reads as TGTGCCAGCAGCATCTCTCCTGCCTACGAGCAGTACTTC.

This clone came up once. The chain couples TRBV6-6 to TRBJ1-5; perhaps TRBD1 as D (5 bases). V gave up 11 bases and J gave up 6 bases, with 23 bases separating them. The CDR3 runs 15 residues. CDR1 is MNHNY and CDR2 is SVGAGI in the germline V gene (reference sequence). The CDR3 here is CAVRDAPARGQPQHF. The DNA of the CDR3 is TGTGCCGTCCGGGACGCACCCGCGAGGGGTCAGCCCCAGCATTTT.

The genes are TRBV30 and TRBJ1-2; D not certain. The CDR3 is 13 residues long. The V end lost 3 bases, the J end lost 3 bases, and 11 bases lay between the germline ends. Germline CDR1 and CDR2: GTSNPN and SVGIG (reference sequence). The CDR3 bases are TGTGCCTGGAGATCCGACTGGTACTATGGCTACACCTTC. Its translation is CAWRSDWYYGYTF.

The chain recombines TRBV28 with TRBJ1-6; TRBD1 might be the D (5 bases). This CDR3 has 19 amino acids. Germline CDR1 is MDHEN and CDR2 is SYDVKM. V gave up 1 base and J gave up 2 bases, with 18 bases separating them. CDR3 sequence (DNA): TGTGCCAGCAGTTTATTGGGATTTGGGGCTGATCCCTATAATTCACCCCTCCACTTT. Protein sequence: CASSLLGFGADPYNSPLHF.

CDR3 residues: CASTGTSGSFGELFF. In DNA form, the CDR3 reads TGTGCCAGCACTGGGACTAGCGGGAGCTTCGGGGAGCTGTTTTTT. J is TRBJ2-2 and V is TRBV2; 14 nucleotides align to TRBD2. The CDR3 is 15 residues long. Germline CDR1 SNHLY, CDR2 FYNNEI. With 7 bases clipped from V and 7 bases from J, the junction kept 5 bases outside the gene matches.

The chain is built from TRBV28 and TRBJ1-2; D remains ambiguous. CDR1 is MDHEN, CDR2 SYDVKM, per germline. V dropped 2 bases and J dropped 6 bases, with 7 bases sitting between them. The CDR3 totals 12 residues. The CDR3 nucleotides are TGTGCCAGCAGTTTAGAGGGTAATGGCTACACCTTC. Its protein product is CASSLEGNGYTF.

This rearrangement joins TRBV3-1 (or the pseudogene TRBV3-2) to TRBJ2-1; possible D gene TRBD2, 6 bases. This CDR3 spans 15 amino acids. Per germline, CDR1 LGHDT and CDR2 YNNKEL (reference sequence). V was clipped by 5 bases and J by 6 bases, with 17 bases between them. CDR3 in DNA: TGTGCCAGCAGCTTCTGGGGCGGGATACTCAATGAGCAGTTCTTC. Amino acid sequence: CASSFWGGILNEQFF.

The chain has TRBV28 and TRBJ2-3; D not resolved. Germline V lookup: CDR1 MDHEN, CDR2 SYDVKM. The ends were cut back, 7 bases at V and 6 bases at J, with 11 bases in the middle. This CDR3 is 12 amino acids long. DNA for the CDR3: TGTGCCAGCACCCTGGGCCTGGATACGCAGTATTTT. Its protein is CASTLGLDTQYF.

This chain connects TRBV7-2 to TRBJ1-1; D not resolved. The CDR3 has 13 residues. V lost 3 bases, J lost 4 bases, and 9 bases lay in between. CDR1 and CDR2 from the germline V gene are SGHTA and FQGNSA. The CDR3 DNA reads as TGTGCCAGCAGCTTTAACAGACTCACTGAAGCTTTCTTT. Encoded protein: CASSFNRLTEAFF. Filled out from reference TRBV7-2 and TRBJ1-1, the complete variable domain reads GAGVSQSPSNKVTEKGKDVELRCDPISGHTALYWYRQSLGQGLEFLIYFQGNSAPDKSGLPSDRFSAERTGGSVSTLTIQRTQQEDSAVYLCASSFNRLTEAFFGQGTRLTVV.

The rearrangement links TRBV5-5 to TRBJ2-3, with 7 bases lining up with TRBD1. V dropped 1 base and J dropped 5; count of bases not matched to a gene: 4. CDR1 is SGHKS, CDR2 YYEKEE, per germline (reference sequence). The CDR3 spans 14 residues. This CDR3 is CASSLFRGRDTQYF. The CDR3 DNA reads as TGTGCCAGCAGCTTGTTTAGGGGGCGAGATACGCAGTATTTT.

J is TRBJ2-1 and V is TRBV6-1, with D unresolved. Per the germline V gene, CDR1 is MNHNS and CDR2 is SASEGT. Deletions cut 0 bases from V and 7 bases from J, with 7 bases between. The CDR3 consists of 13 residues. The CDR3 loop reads CASSEAETNEQFF. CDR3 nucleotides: TGTGCCAGCAGTGAAGCAGAAACGAATGAGCAGTTCTTC.

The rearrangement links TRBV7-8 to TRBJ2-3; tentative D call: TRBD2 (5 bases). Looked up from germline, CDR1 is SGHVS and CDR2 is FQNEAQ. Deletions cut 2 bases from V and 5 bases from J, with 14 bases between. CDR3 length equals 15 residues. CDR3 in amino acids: CASSLMGDRGDTQYF. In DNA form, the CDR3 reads TGTGCCAGCAGCTTAATGGGAGATAGAGGAGATACGCAGTATTTT.

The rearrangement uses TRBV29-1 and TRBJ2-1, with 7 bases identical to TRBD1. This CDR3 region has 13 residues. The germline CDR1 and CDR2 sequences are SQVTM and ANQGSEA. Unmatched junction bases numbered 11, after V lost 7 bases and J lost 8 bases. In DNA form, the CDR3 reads TGCAGCGCGATGACAGGGAAGGTATATGAGCAGTTCTTC. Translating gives CSAMTGKVYEQFF.

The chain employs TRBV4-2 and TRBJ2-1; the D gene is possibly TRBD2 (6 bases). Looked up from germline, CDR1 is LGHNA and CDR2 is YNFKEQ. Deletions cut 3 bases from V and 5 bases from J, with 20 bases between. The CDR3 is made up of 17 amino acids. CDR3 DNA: TGTGCCAGCAGCCATCCGCGACTAGGAACCTTACACAATGAGCAGTTCTTC. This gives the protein CASSHPRLGTLHNEQFF.

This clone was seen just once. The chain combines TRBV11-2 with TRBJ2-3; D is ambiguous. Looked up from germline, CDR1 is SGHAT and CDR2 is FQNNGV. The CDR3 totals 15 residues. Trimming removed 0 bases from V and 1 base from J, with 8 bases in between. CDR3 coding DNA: TGTGCCAGCAGCTTAGATCGGTCCGGCACAGATACGCAGTATTTT. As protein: CASSLDRSGTDTQYF.

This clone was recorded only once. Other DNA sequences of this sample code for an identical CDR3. The CDR3 coding sequence is TGTGCCAGCAGCTTGGCCGGAGGGGGAGGTCCCGGGGAGCTGTTTTTT. Translated: CASSLAGGGGPGELFF. This chain connects TRBV5-5 to TRBJ2-2; D possibly uses TRBD1 or TRBD2 (6 bases each). V lost 0 bases and J lost 6, with 15 bases in between. CDR3 length: 16 residues. Germline V gene lookup returns CDR1 SGHKS and CDR2 YYEKEE (reference sequence).

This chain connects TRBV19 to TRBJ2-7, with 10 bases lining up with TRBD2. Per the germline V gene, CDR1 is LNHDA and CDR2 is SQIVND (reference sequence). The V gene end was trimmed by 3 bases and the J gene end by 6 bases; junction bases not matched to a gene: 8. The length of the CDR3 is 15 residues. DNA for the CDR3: TGTGCCAGTAGTATGACGTCTAGCGGGAGACGCGAGCAGTACTTC. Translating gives CASSMTSSGRREQYF.

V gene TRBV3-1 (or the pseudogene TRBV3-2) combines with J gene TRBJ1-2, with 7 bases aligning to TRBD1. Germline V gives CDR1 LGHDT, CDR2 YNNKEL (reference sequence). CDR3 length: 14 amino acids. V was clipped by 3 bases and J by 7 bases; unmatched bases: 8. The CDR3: CASSQKHRDSGYTF. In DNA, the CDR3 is TGTGCCAGCAGCCAGAAACACCGGGACAGTGGCTACACCTTC.

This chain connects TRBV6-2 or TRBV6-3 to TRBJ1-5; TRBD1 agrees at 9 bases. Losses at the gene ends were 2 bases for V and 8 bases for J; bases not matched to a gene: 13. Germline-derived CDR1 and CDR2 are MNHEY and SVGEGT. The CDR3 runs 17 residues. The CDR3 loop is CASSYAPQGAMSKPQHF. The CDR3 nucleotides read TGTGCCAGCAGTTACGCTCCACAGGGGGCGATGAGTAAGCCCCAGCATTTT.

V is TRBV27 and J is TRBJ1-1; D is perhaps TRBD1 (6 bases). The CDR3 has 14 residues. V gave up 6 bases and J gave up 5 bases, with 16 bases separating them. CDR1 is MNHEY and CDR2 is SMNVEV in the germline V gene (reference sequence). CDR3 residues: CASSPGTQGTEAFF. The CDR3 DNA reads TGTGCCAGCAGCCCCGGGACTCAGGGGACTGAAGCTTTCTTT.

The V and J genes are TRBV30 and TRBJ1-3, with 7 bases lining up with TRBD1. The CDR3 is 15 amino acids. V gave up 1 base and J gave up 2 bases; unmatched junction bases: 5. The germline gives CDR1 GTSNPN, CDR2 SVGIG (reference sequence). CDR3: CAWSGTGVPGNTIYF. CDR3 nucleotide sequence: TGTGCCTGGAGTGGGACAGGAGTACCTGGAAACACCATATATTTT.

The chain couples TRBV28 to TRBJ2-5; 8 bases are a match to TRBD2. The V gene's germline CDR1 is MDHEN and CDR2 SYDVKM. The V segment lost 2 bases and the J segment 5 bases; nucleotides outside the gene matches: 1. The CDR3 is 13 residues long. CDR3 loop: CASSLTGGETQYF. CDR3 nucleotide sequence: TGTGCCAGCAGTTTAACGGGAGGGGAGACCCAGTACTTC.